Presented here are 12 T cell receptor beta chains from one specimen sequenced in a study of shared clonotypes between healthy human individuals. Profiled with immunoSEQ multiplex PCR; TCRdb holds only in-frame clones, not every one. The sample contains approximately 2.5 million clones, roughly 92% of which appear only once. Material: naive CD4+ T cells sorted from blood. Stated subset: CD45RA+ positively selected. The source is a man aged 18 to 30 in good health.

The chain links TRBV4-1 to TRBJ1-2; D is ambiguous. The CDR3 contains 15 residues. CDR1 and CDR2 (germline): MGHRA, YSYEKL. V lost 4 bases, J lost 4 bases, and 16 bases lay in between. CDR3 residues: CASSRPEAGLYGYTF. CDR3 nucleotide sequence: TGCGCCAGCAGCCGACCCGAGGCAGGACTCTATGGCTACACCTTC.

There are a few counts of this clone. This chain connects TRBV28 to TRBJ1-6; D gene unclear. This CDR3 is 15 amino acids long. Deletions cut 5 bases from V and 1 base from J, with 9 bases between. CDR1 is MDHEN, CDR2 SYDVKM, per germline. Here the CDR3 DNA reads TGTGCCAGCAGTCCCTCGGGGTCCTATAATTCACCCCTCCACTTT. Protein sequence: CASSPSGSYNSPLHF.

V gene TRBV4-1 combines with J gene TRBJ2-3; the match to TRBD2 covers 7 bases. Germline assignment: CDR1 MGHRA and CDR2 YSYEKL. This CDR3 comprises 19 residues. Trimming at V came to 0 bases and at J to 3 bases, leaving 15 bases not matched to a gene. CDR3 sequence: CASSQEDAGVPGLTDTQYF. CDR3 DNA sequence: TGCGCCAGCAGCCAAGAGGATGCGGGAGTCCCGGGCCTTACAGATACGCAGTATTTT.

Only a few counts were recorded for this clone. The rearrangement links TRBV5-1 to TRBJ1-6; D unresolved. Germline values: CDR1 SGHRS, CDR2 YFSETQ. Trimming cost V 0 bases and J 6 bases, with 10 bases left between them. This CDR3 region has 15 residues. The CDR3: CASSLDALGNSPLHF. In DNA, the CDR3 is TGCGCCAGCAGCTTGGACGCCCTCGGTAATTCACCCCTCCACTTT.

The V call is TRBV5-5, the J call TRBJ1-2; TRBD1 matches at 7 bases. The CDR3 has 13 amino acids. Germline CDR1 and CDR2: SGHKS and YYEKEE (reference sequence). V trimming: 3 bases; J trimming: 8 bases; junction bases outside the gene matches: 7. The CDR3 protein is CASSWGTERGYTF. CDR3 bases: TGTGCCAGCAGCTGGGGGACAGAGAGAGGCTACACCTTC.

The chain has TRBV10-3 and TRBJ2-7; 10 nucleotides agree with TRBD1. Trimming removed 5 bases from V and 7 bases from J; junction bases left unmatched: 8. Per germline, CDR1 ENHRY and CDR2 SYGVKD. CDR3 length: 14 amino acids. Here the CDR3 DNA reads TGTGCCATCAGTCCGGGACAGGGGCCGGGGGAGCAGTACTTC. Translated: CAISPGQGPGEQYF.

The chain employs TRBV28 and TRBJ1-1; no clear D gene. CDR1 is MDHEN and CDR2 is SYDVKM in the germline V gene. Trimming shortened V by 1 base and J by 4 bases, and 10 bases separated the two germline ends. This CDR3 contains 14 residues. The CDR3 loop reads CASSLYVRTTEAFF. DNA for the CDR3: TGTGCCAGCAGTTTATATGTCAGGACCACTGAAGCTTTCTTT.

The chain joins TRBV7-2 to TRBJ2-2; no reliable D call. Trimming left V 7 bases short and J 8 bases short, with 14 bases between. Germline values: CDR1 SGHTA, CDR2 FQGNSA. The CDR3 is made up of 13 amino acids. The CDR3 DNA follows: TGTGCCAGCACTACGGAACCCGGGGGGGAGCTGTTTTTT. Translation: CASTTEPGGELFF.

In the case of this clone: In the same sample, other DNA sequences code for this CDR3. The chain employs TRBV10-3 and TRBJ2-7, with 10 bases matching TRBD1. The CDR3 sequence is 14 residues long. CDR1 is ENHRY, CDR2 SYGVKD, per germline. Trimming took 5 bases from V and 2 from J; bases not matched to a gene: 3. CDR3 protein: CAISSGTGAYEQYF. The DNA of the CDR3 is TGTGCCATCAGTTCCGGGACAGGGGCCTACGAGCAGTACTTC.

Comment on this clone: In the same sample, other DNA sequences code for this CDR3. The chain is built from TRBV15 and TRBJ2-5, with a possible D match to TRBD1 (5 bases). Germline values: CDR1 LNHNV, CDR2 YYDKDF (reference sequence). The CDR3 has 14 residues. V lost 0 bases to trimming and J lost 1 base, with 6 bases between them. Written as DNA, the CDR3 is TGTGCCACCAGCAGAGACAGGGCCCAAGAGACCCAGTACTTC. Translated: CATSRDRAQETQYF.

This clone was detected once. Other nucleotide sequences from this sample produce the same CDR3. The J gene is TRBJ1-3, the V gene TRBV2; no reliable D call. Germline V gives CDR1 SNHLY, CDR2 FYNNEI. V lost 6 bases to trimming and J lost 4 bases, with 7 bases between them. CDR3 size: 12 residues. The CDR3 coding sequence is TGTGCCAGCAGCGTGGAGGGAAACACCATATATTTT. Translating gives CASSVEGNTIYF.

The V and J genes are TRBV2 and TRBJ1-6; TRBD1 agrees at 9 bases. There are 15 residues in the CDR3. J gave up 5 bases and V 6 bases, and 5 bases lay outside the gene matches. Germline V gives CDR1 SNHLY, CDR2 FYNNEI. CDR3 coding DNA: TGTGCCAGCAGGGGACAGGGTACGCATAATTCACCCCTCCACTTT. Amino acid sequence: CASRGQGTHNSPLHF. Complete variable domain (other parts from reference TRBV2 and TRBJ1-6): EPEVTQTPSHQVTQMGQEVILRCVPISNHLYFYWYRQILGQKVEFLVSFYNNEISEKSEIFDDQFSVERPDGSNFTLKIRSTKLEDSAMYFCASRGQGTHNSPLHFGNGTRLTVT.